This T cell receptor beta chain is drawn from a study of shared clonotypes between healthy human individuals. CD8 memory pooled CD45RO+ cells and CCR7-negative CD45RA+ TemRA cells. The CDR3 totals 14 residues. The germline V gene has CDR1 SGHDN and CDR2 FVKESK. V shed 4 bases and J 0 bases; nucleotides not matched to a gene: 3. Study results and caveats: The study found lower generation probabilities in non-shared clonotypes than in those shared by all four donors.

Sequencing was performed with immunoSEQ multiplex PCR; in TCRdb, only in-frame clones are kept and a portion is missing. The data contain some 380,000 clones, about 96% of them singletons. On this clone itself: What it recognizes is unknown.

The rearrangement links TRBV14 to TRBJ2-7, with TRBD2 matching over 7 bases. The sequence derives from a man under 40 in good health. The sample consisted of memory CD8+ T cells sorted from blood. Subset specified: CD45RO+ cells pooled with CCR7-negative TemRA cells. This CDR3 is CASSPGGSSYEQYF. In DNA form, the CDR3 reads TGTGCCAGCAGCCCAGGCGGGAGCTCCTACGAGCAGTACTTC.